These 15 T cell receptor beta chains were sequenced from one sample in a study of shared clonotypes between healthy human individuals. Assay: immunoSEQ multiplex PCR; the TCRdb copy retains only in-frame clones and omits some. The sample lists roughly 2.2 million clones, around 90% occurring once. The material sequenced was naive CD4+ T cells from PBMCs. Subset: CD45RA+ positively selected. The origin of the receptors is a young man in good health. Some clones in this sample may be carry-over from other donors' samples.

The chain couples TRBV11-2 to TRBJ2-2; D might be TRBD2 (6 bases). The CDR3 runs 16 residues. Germline V gene sequence: CDR1 SGHAT, CDR2 FQNNGV. Trimming removed 5 bases from V and 2 bases from J, with 15 bases in between. The CDR3 region is CASSRTGLLNTGELFF. CDR3 nucleotides: TGTGCCAGCAGCAGAACTGGACTACTCAACACCGGGGAGCTGTTTTTT.

This clone has a single count. The rearrangement joins TRBV9 to TRBJ2-2; possible D gene TRBD2, 5 bases. The germline gives CDR1 SGDLS, CDR2 YYNGEE. The CDR3 spans 17 residues. V was trimmed by 0 bases and J by 5 bases, leaving 17 bases between them. This chain's CDR3 is CASSVVSAGLVTGELFF. CDR3 bases: TGTGCCAGCAGCGTAGTGAGTGCGGGTCTAGTGACCGGGGAGCTGTTTTTT. The full variable domain, its missing parts supplied by reference TRBV9 and TRBJ2-2, is DSGVTQTPKHLITATGQRVTLRCSPRSGDLSVYWYQQSLDQGLQFLIQYYNGEERAKGNILERFSAQQFPDLHSELNLSSLELGDSALYFCASSVVSAGLVTGELFFGEGSRLTVL.

The V gene is TRBV10-3, the J gene TRBJ2-2; 8 positions match TRBD2. The V segment lost 2 bases and the J segment 4 bases; nucleotides outside the gene matches: 12. Germline V gene sequence: CDR1 ENHRY, CDR2 SYGVKD. The CDR3 extends over 18 amino acids. The CDR3 region is CAISEPRSGSVGTGELFF. The CDR3 DNA sequence: TGTGCCATCAGTGAGCCGAGAAGCGGGAGCGTCGGCACCGGGGAGCTGTTTTTT.

The V call is TRBV5-1, the J call TRBJ1-4; the D gene is possibly TRBD1 (5 bases). CDR1 is SGHRS, CDR2 YFSETQ, per germline. The CDR3 is 14 amino acids. Trimming removed 2 bases from V and 8 bases from J, with 13 bases in between. The CDR3 DNA follows: TGCGCCAGCAGCTTATTAGGGGATGGAGAAAAACTGTTTTTT. This translates into CASSLLGDGEKLFF. Looking up the rest from reference TRBV5-1 and TRBJ1-4 gives the full variable domain: KAGVTQTPRYLIKTRGQQVTLSCSPISGHRSVSWYQQTPGQGLQFLFEYFSETQRNKGNFPGRFSGRQFSNSRSEMNVSTLELGDSALYLCASSLLGDGEKLFFGSGTQLSVL.

For this clone: The same CDR3 also results from other DNA sequences found in this sample. The V gene is TRBV9, the J gene TRBJ2-5, with 11 positions matching TRBD1. This CDR3 has 15 residues. Germline CDR1 SGDLS, CDR2 YYNGEE. Trimming at V came to 2 bases and at J to 5 bases, leaving 5 bases not matched to a gene. CDR3 nucleotides: TGTGCCAGCAGCGTTGGACAGGGGGCTAGGGAGACCCAGTACTTC. Protein: CASSVGQGARETQYF. Filled out from reference TRBV9 and TRBJ2-5, the complete variable domain reads DSGVTQTPKHLITATGQRVTLRCSPRSGDLSVYWYQQSLDQGLQFLIQYYNGEERAKGNILERFSAQQFPDLHSELNLSSLELGDSALYFCASSVGQGARETQYFGPGTRLLVL.

The genes are TRBV19 and TRBJ1-2, with 7 bases matching TRBD1. The germline gives CDR1 LNHDA, CDR2 SQIVND (reference sequence). V dropped 5 bases and J dropped 1; count of bases not matched to a gene: 10. The CDR3 consists of 16 residues. The CDR3: CASSPTYRGLNYGYTF. The CDR3 bases are TGTGCCAGTAGTCCAACGTACAGGGGTCTTAACTATGGCTACACCTTC.

This CDR3 is CATSRGDRKGNQPQHF. The CDR3 DNA follows: TGTGCCACCAGCAGAGGGGACAGAAAGGGCAATCAGCCCCAGCATTTT. The J gene is TRBJ1-5, the V gene TRBV15, with 7 bases aligning to TRBD1. Germline CDR1 LNHNV, CDR2 YYDKDF (reference sequence). J gave up 2 bases and V 1 base, and 5 bases lay outside the gene matches. The CDR3 has 16 amino acids. The full variable domain, in which reference TRBV15 and TRBJ1-5 provide the parts outside the CDR3, is DAMVIQNPRYQVTQFGKPVTLSCSQTLNHNVMYWYQQKSSQAPKLLFHYYDKDFNNEADTPDNFQSRRPNTSFCFLDIRSPGLGDTAMYLCATSRGDRKGNQPQHFGDGTRLSIL.

This clone was found a few times. Other DNA sequences in the sample encode the same CDR3. V and J are TRBV2 and TRBJ2-7, with unresolved D. The CDR3 extends over 11 amino acids. Trimming left V 4 bases short and J 3 bases short, with 4 bases between. Germline V gene sequence: CDR1 SNHLY, CDR2 FYNNEI. For the CDR3, the DNA is TGTGCCAGCAGTGTTTTCTACGAGCAGTACTTC. It is translated as CASSVFYEQYF.

A remark on this clone: The same CDR3 can be traced to other DNA sequences in this sample. This chain links TRBV18 with TRBJ2-5, with D possibly being TRBD2 (6 bases). The V gene lost 3 bases and the J gene lost 4 bases, with 15 bases spanning the gap. Germline V gene data show CDR1 as KGHSH and CDR2 as LQKENI. This CDR3 is 15 amino acids long. The CDR3 nucleotides read TGTGCCAGCTCACCCGGGCAGGGAGGTCGAGAGACCCAGTACTTC. Amino acid sequence: CASSPGQGGRETQYF.

In nucleotides, the CDR3 is TGCGCCAGCAGAGACGAGCGGGCGGCCACAGATACGCAGTATTTT. Protein: CASRDERAATDTQYF. This chain links TRBV10-1 with TRBJ2-3; D is possibly TRBD2 (6 bases). The CDR3 consists of 15 residues. CDR1 WNHNN and CDR2 SYGVQD come from the germline V gene (reference sequence). Trimming removed 6 bases from V and 2 bases from J, with 15 bases in between.

The rearrangement joins TRBV5-1 to TRBJ1-2; 9 nucleotides agree with TRBD1. J gave up 3 bases and V 0 bases, and 3 bases lay outside the gene matches. This CDR3 region has 15 residues. Germline values: CDR1 SGHRS, CDR2 YFSETQ. CDR3 residues: CASSLAGTGYYGYTF. Written as DNA, the CDR3 is TGCGCCAGCAGCTTGGCCGGGACAGGGTACTATGGCTACACCTTC.

This clone was seen just once. The same CDR3 also results from other DNA sequences found in this sample. The rearrangement links TRBV7-8 to TRBJ1-5, with no clear D. V gave up 0 bases and J gave up 7 bases, with 7 bases separating them. Germline V gene sequence: CDR1 SGHVS, CDR2 FQNEAQ. This CDR3 has 13 amino acids. CDR3 sequence reads: CASSLAADQPQHF. The DNA of the CDR3 is TGTGCCAGCAGCTTAGCTGCCGACCAGCCCCAGCATTTT.

The genes are TRBV28 and TRBJ2-2; 7 bases fit TRBD2. J lost 1 base, V lost 6 bases, and 8 bases had no gene match. Germline assignment: CDR1 MDHEN and CDR2 SYDVKM. The CDR3 extends over 16 amino acids. The CDR3 here is CASRLTSARNTGELFF. For the CDR3, the DNA is TGTGCCAGCAGACTTACTAGCGCGCGGAACACCGGGGAGCTGTTTTTT.

The table lists this clone with a few counts. The V call is TRBV28, the J call TRBJ1-1; D is undetermined. Germline V gives CDR1 MDHEN, CDR2 SYDVKM. CDR3 length equals 12 residues. V gave up 6 bases and J gave up 0 bases, with 5 bases separating them. The CDR3 is CASRFMNTEAFF. The CDR3 DNA is TGTGCCAGCAGGTTCATGAACACTGAAGCTTTCTTT.

Regarding this clone: Other DNA sequences in this specimen translate into the identical CDR3. The rearrangement uses TRBV29-1 and TRBJ2-7; 9 bases line up with TRBD1. The J segment lost 6 bases and the V segment lost 6 bases, leaving 3 bases of the junction unmatched. This CDR3 is built from 11 residues. Looked up from germline, CDR1 is SQVTM and CDR2 is ANQGSEA. The CDR3 bases are TGCAGCGTGGGGACAGGGACCGAGCAGTACTTC. Translating it yields CSVGTGTEQYF.